This passage covers 9 T cell receptor beta chains from one sample sequenced in a study of human T cells and chemical hapten exposure. One entry per CDR3 protein results from TCRdb running MiXCR on the RACE reads. The profile shows roughly 120,000 distinct CDR3 sequences, about 12% of them singletons. Time point in this sample: patch test 1, 2 weeks after DPC sensitization. Documented treatment: therapeutic diphenylcyclopropenone sensitization with weekly scalp DPC. Specimen: whole blood, collected in connection with sensitization to the hapten diphenylcyclopropenone (DPC). These TCRs come from a woman in her forties or fifties with alopecia areata. Some clones in this sample may be carry-over from other donors' samples.

With regard to this clonotype: A much larger clone differs by one base, so this may be a read error. The V and J genes are TRBV3-1 and TRBJ2-6; no clear D gene. Germline CDR1 is LGHDT and CDR2 is YNNKEL (reference sequence). Trimming pared 5 bases from V and 0 bases from J, leaving 23 bases between. This CDR3 contains 20 residues. The CDR3 here is CASSYLLTSTLRSGANVLTF. The CDR3 bases are TGTGCCAGCAGCTATCTGTTGACCTCGACCCTACGCTCTGGGGCCAACGTCCTGACTTTC.

This clonotype was counted many times. The chain uses TRBV11-2 and TRBJ1-5; TRBD1 might be the D (6 bases). The CDR3 is 16 residues long. CDR1 is SGHAT, CDR2 FQNNGV, per germline. The V end lost 1 base, the J end lost 7 bases, and 17 bases lay between the germline ends. The CDR3 region is CASSLGGGRGGQPQHF. The CDR3 DNA is TGTGCCAGCAGCTTAGGAGGAGGCAGGGGTGGACAGCCCCAGCATTTT.

The V gene is TRBV3-1, the J gene TRBJ2-1; D possibly corresponds to TRBD1 (5 bases). V dropped 0 bases and J dropped 12 bases, with 15 bases sitting between them. The germline CDR1 and CDR2 sequences are LGHDT and YNNKEL (reference sequence). The CDR3 runs 14 residues. The CDR3 here is CASSQDLDTQPQFF. CDR3 in DNA: TGTGCCAGCAGCCAAGATCTGGACACCCAACCGCAGTTCTTC.

The chain combines TRBV12-3 or TRBV12-4 with TRBJ1-5; D uncertain. The CDR3 loop spans 12 amino acids. Trimming took off 6 bases at V and 4 bases at J, with 7 bases between the two ends. CDR3 protein: CASSSENQPQHF. CDR3 coding DNA: TGTGCCAGCAGCTCTGAGAATCAGCCCCAGCATTTT.

V is TRBV28 and J is TRBJ2-3; D remains ambiguous. This CDR3 has 10 amino acids. Between the trimmed V and J ends, which lost 4 bases and 14 bases, there was a span of 10 bases. In germline, CDR1 is MDHEN, CDR2 SYDVKM. CDR3 amino acids: CASSSLFWYF. CDR3 coding DNA: TGTGCCAGCAGTTCCCTTTTCTGGTATTTT.

This clonotype was picked up many times. This chain joins TRBV29-1 and TRBJ1-1; 7 bases agree with TRBD1. The CDR3 length is 13 residues. In germline, CDR1 is SQVTM, CDR2 ANQGSEA. J gave up 4 bases and V 2 bases, and 4 bases lay outside the gene matches. The CDR3 region is CSVERQGGTEAFF. CDR3 DNA sequence: TGCAGCGTTGAAAGGCAGGGGGGCACTGAAGCTTTCTTT.

The sample holds many counts of this clonotype. The V and J genes are TRBV20-1 and TRBJ2-1, with TRBD2 as a possible D gene (5 bases). V lost 2 bases to trimming and J lost 6 bases, with 14 bases between them. The CDR3 runs to 14 residues. The germline gives CDR1 DFQATT, CDR2 SNEGSKA (reference sequence). The CDR3 sequence: CSARSPRAVNEQFF. In DNA, the CDR3 is TGCAGTGCTAGATCCCCCCGAGCGGTCAATGAGCAGTTCTTC.

The V call is TRBV28, the J call TRBJ2-5; no clear D. V was trimmed by 7 bases and J by 4 bases, leaving 7 bases between them. From germline, CDR1 is MDHEN and CDR2 SYDVKM. The CDR3 covers 11 residues. In nucleotides, the CDR3 is TGTGCCAGCACTCACGCAGAGACCCAGTACTTC. Translation gives CASTHAETQYF.

This clonotype was counted at least ten times. The chain is built from TRBV7-2 and TRBJ1-2, with 7 bases lining up with TRBD1. The CDR3 contains 13 residues. V trimming: 2 bases; J trimming: 6 bases; junction bases outside the gene matches: 3. Germline V lookup: CDR1 SGHTA, CDR2 FQGNSA. The CDR3 nucleotides read TGTGCCAGCAGCTTAAGGCAGGGGGATGGCTACACCTTC. It codes for CASSLRQGDGYTF.